These 5 T cell receptor beta chains were sequenced from one sample in a study of identical twins. Using its own MiXCR run on the 5' RACE reads, TCRdb lists one record per CDR3 protein. This table has roughly 200,000 distinct CDR3 sequences, about 16% appearing once. This same sample was also part of a study on T cells expressing NK-cell markers.

The sequencing input was CD8+ T cells sorted from blood. The source of these receptors is a young woman in good health.

The chain has TRBV6-5 and TRBJ1-4; no definite D call. V was shortened by 2 bases and J by 0 bases, with 7 bases between the two germline ends. The CDR3 is 15 amino acids. Germline values: CDR1 MNHEY, CDR2 SVGAGI. Here the CDR3 DNA reads TGTGCCAGCAGTTACCAAGTTGCAACTAATGAAAAACTGTTTTTT. The encoded protein is CASSYQVATNEKLFF.

V is TRBV3-1 and J is TRBJ2-3, with 10 positions matching TRBD2. The CDR3 runs to 18 residues. Trimming cost V 1 base and J 2 bases; bases outside gene matches: 9. CDR1 is LGHDT and CDR2 is YNNKEL in the germline V gene (reference sequence). The CDR3 here is CASSQARVLAGDTDTQYF. In nucleotides, the CDR3 is TGTGCCAGCAGCCAAGCAAGGGTTCTAGCGGGGGACACAGATACGCAGTATTTT.

This clonotype appeared a few times. This chain uses TRBV20-1 with TRBJ1-2; 11 bases match TRBD1. Germline-derived CDR1 and CDR2 are DFQATT and SNEGSKA (reference sequence). This CDR3 region has 14 residues. V lost 6 bases to trimming and J lost 6 bases; unmatched junction nucleotides: 9. Written as DNA, the CDR3 is TGCAGTGCCCCGCAGGACAGGGGGCGCGATGGCTACACCTTC. It is translated as CSAPQDRGRDGYTF.

The gene calls are TRBV7-2 and TRBJ1-6, with D unclear. Germline V CDR1 and CDR2: SGHTA, FQGNSA. The CDR3 runs to 14 residues. V was shortened by 7 bases and J by 3 bases, with 10 bases between the two germline ends. The CDR3 sequence is CASTTGFYNSPLHF. In DNA, the CDR3 is TGTGCCAGCACCACGGGATTCTATAATTCACCCCTCCACTTT.

This sequence joins TRBV11-3 and TRBJ1-1; possibly TRBD1 for D (6 bases). There are 13 residues in the CDR3. Germline V gene sequence: CDR1 SGHNT, CDR2 YENEEA. V lost 10 bases and J 3 bases, leaving 15 bases between the germline ends. The CDR3 nucleotides read TGTGCCACCGCCACAGGGTTCGACACTGAAGCTTTCTTT. This codes for CATATGFDTEAFF. Complete variable domain (other parts from reference TRBV11-3 and TRBJ1-1): EAGVVQSPRYKIIEKKQPVAFWCNPISGHNTLYWYLQNLGQGPELLIRYENEEAVDDSQLPKDRFSAERLKGVDSTLKIQPAELGDSAVYLCATATGFDTEAFFGQGTRLTVV.